A single sample is the source of the 13 T cell receptor beta chains below, sequenced in a study of blood T cells in healthy people across ages. A second roughly 7 to 12 cycle PCR used barcoded and J-beta primers. In TCRdb, the 5' RACE reads were re-called with MiXCR into one record per CDR3 protein. The profile covers approximately 730,000 distinct CDR3 sequences, with roughly two fifths appearing a single time and under 25% taken by the ten largest. The sequencing sample was made of blood. The receptors were sampled from a woman aged 55-69 years in good health.

In regard to this clonotype: A read error may explain this, as a much larger clone is one base away. This chain's CDR3 is CASSQGQPGLAGVVDTQYF. The CDR3 region has the DNA TGCGCCAGCAGCCAAGGGCAGCCGGGACTAGCGGGGGTCGTTGATACGCAGTATTTT. The V call is TRBV4-1, the J call TRBJ2-3; 14 nucleotides agree with TRBD2. Germline V lookup: CDR1 MGHRA, CDR2 YSYEKL. This CDR3 contains 19 residues. After removal of 1 base from V and 6 bases from J, the junction contained 12 bases not matched to a gene.

The CDR3, as DNA: TGTGCCAGCAGGCGTGGACTAGCGGGAGAGGAGGCCCTTTACGAGCAGTACTTC. This codes for CASRRGLAGEEALYEQYF. J is TRBJ2-7 and V is TRBV7-9; the match to TRBD2 covers 13 bases. The CDR3 covers 18 residues. CDR1 is SEHNR and CDR2 is FQNEAQ in the germline V gene (reference sequence). With V trimmed by 6 bases and J by 4 bases, 15 bases remained unmatched.

This clonotype was seen a single time. One base away lies a much larger clone, so this may be a sequencing read error. The V and J genes are TRBV29-1 and TRBJ2-7; tentatively, D is TRBD1 (6 bases). Germline V lookup: CDR1 SQVTM, CDR2 ANQGSEA. V was cut by 8 bases and J by 5 bases, with 22 bases left in between. The CDR3 loop spans 14 amino acids. DNA for the CDR3: TGCAGCATGGGGGATAGTAGGGGGAGACACGAGCAGTACTTC. Translation: CSMGDSRGRHEQYF.

This clonotype was recorded once. The chain employs TRBV20-1 and TRBJ2-3, with TRBD2 matching 9 bases. The germline gives CDR1 DFQATT, CDR2 SNEGSKA (reference sequence). This CDR3 comprises 16 residues. The V and J ends lost 3 bases and 2 bases, in that order; junction bases with no gene match: 9. The DNA for the CDR3 is TGCAGTGCTAGGCGGCCTAGCGGGGTTTTCACAGATACGCAGTATTTT. Amino acids: CSARRPSGVFTDTQYF.

Comment on this clonotype: Sequence at one end of the junction differs from germline and may be a read error. This rearrangement joins TRBV20-1 to TRBJ2-7; TRBD2 matches 9 bases. The J call is uncertain, as TRBJ2-5 better fits the DNA end. Germline V CDR1 and CDR2: DFQATT, SNEGSKA (reference sequence). The CDR3 contains 13 residues. CDR3 DNA sequence: TGCGGTGCTAGTACTAGCGGGTGGGAGACCCAGTACTTC. Translated, it gives CGASTSGWETQYF.

The chain recombines TRBV2 with TRBJ2-7; a weak D match, TRBD1 (6 bases). The J call may be mistaken, given a closer DNA end match to TRBJ2-4. There are 16 residues in the CDR3. CDR1 SNHLY and CDR2 FYNNEI come from the germline V gene. The CDR3 reads CASSEAFEQGGDIQYF. For the CDR3, the DNA is TGTGCCAGCAGTGAAGCGTTCGAACAGGGTGGAGACATTCAGTACTTC.

The chain employs TRBV7-2 and TRBJ1-1; no firm D call. Between the trimmed V and J ends, which lost 5 bases and 0 bases, there was a span of 16 bases. CDR3 length: 16 amino acids. The germline CDR1 and CDR2 sequences are SGHTA and FQGNSA. The CDR3 reads CASSAPYGGLNTEAFF. In DNA, the CDR3 is TGTGCCAGCAGCGCACCCTACGGCGGTTTGAACACTGAAGCTTTCTTT.

In its sample, this clonotype was seen a few times. The CDR3 is CASSHGILNSPLHF. In DNA form, the CDR3 reads TGTGCCAGCAGCCACGGGATCCTTAATTCACCCCTCCACTTT. V is TRBV12-3 or TRBV12-4 and J is TRBJ1-6; no reliable D call. The V end lost 6 bases, the J end lost 6 bases, and 12 bases lay between the germline ends. The CDR3 sequence is 14 residues long.

In the case of this clonotype: A read error may be the cause here, since a much bigger clone is one base away. The CDR3 DNA is TGCAGCGTTCCTCCGGGACAGGGCGCAGATACGCAGTATTTT. It is translated as CSVPPGQGADTQYF. The chain employs TRBV29-1 and TRBJ2-3; 9 bases map to TRBD1. The CDR3 consists of 14 residues. Unmatched junction bases numbered 7, after V lost 5 bases and J lost 4 bases. Germline V CDR1 and CDR2: SQVTM, ANQGSEA.

The chain has TRBV5-1 and TRBJ1-1; D gene unclear. V was shortened by 0 bases and J by 0 bases, with 15 bases between the two germline ends. Germline CDR1 and CDR2: SGHRS and YFSETQ. This CDR3 contains 17 residues. The CDR3 here is CASSLGNTRTLNTEAFF. In nucleotides, the CDR3 is TGCGCCAGCAGCTTGGGCAATACGAGGACTCTGAACACTGAAGCTTTCTTT. Looking up the rest from reference TRBV5-1 and TRBJ1-1 gives the full variable domain: KAGVTQTPRYLIKTRGQQVTLSCSPISGHRSVSWYQQTPGQGLQFLFEYFSETQRNKGNFPGRFSGRQFSNSRSEMNVSTLELGDSALYLCASSLGNTRTLNTEAFFGQGTRLTVV.

This clonotype came up a few times. The chain has TRBV5-1 and TRBJ2-1; a weak D match, TRBD2 (5 bases). This CDR3 is 12 amino acids long. Deletions cut 4 bases from V and 9 bases from J, with 11 bases between. In germline, CDR1 is SGHRS, CDR2 YFSETQ. CDR3 sequence reads: CASSPTRGEQFF. The CDR3 region has the DNA TGCGCCAGCAGCCCGACCCGGGGTGAGCAGTTCTTC.

The rearrangement uses TRBV5-5 and TRBJ1-6; D possibly corresponds to TRBD1 (6 bases). The germline V and J ends were trimmed by 2 bases and 7 bases, with 13 bases remaining between them. The germline V gene encodes CDR1 SGHKS and CDR2 YYEKEE (reference sequence). The CDR3 length is 15 residues. DNA of the CDR3: TGTGCCAGCAGCTTCGGAGACAGGTTAAATTCACCCCTCCACTTT. Its translation: CASSFGDRLNSPLHF. Combining the CDR3 with reference TRBV5-5 and TRBJ1-6 gives the whole variable domain DAGVTQSPTHLIKTRGQQVTLRCSPISGHKSVSWYQQVLGQGPQFIFQYYEKEERGRGNFPDRFSARQFPNYSSELNVNALLLGDSALYLCASSFGDRLNSPLHFGNGTRLTVT.

This clonotype was detected only a few times. V and J are TRBV9 and TRBJ2-3; D may be TRBD1 (6 bases). From germline, CDR1 is SGDLS and CDR2 YYNGEE. This CDR3 comprises 15 residues. V was clipped by 4 bases and J by 3 bases, with 15 bases between them. This CDR3 reads CASSISSQGTDTQYF. CDR3 sequence (DNA): TGTGCCAGCAGCATCTCATCACAGGGTACAGATACGCAGTATTTT.